This T cell receptor beta chain was recorded in a study of Tregs in tolerant kidney transplant recipients. Assay: immunoSEQ multiplex PCR; the TCRdb copy retains only in-frame clones and omits some. This sample carries about 64,000 clones, roughly 86% of them seen once, and the ten largest clones take approximately 3.9%. The CDR3 has 14 residues. V shed 5 bases and J 7 bases; nucleotides not matched to a gene: 6. Germline values: CDR1 MDHEN, CDR2 SYDVKM. The nonmyeloablative bone marrow transplants came from related graft donors, with transient mixed chimerism. Unstimulated Tregs (CD4+CD25+CD127-) and CD4+CD25- non-Tregs were sorted from PBMCs.

This clonotype originated in a human patient who received a combined kidney and bone marrow transplant. Some T cells may be graft donor cells. The chain has TRBV28 and TRBJ1-5; 9 bases line up with TRBD1. This sample comprised CD4+ T cells from blood (PBMCs), obtained 6 months after the transplant. As DNA, the CDR3 is TGTGCCAGCAGTGCCGGGACAGGGACCCAGCCCCAGCATTTT. This sequence encodes CASSAGTGTQPQHF. The full variable domain, with the rest looked up from reference TRBV28 and TRBJ1-5, is DVKVTQSSRYLVKRTGEKVFLECVQDMDHENMFWYRQDPGLGLRLIYFSYDVKMKEKGDIPEGYSVSREKKERFSLILESASTNQTSMYLCASSAGTGTQPQHFGDGTRLSIL.